Below are 12 T cell receptor beta chains sequenced from a single sample in a study of CD8+ T cells in alopecia areata. Treatment: oral pan-JAK inhibitor, 5-10 mg twice daily. Sequencing used cDNA as its template, made by extracting RNA and reverse transcribing it. Profiled with immunoSEQ multiplex PCR; TCRdb holds only in-frame clones, not every one. This sample yields roughly 100,000 clones, of which 85% to 90% are seen a single time; 8.5% to 14% belongs to the top ten. This specimen consisted of CD8+ T cells sorted from blood, obtained at approximately week 30, from a patient treated with tofacitinib. These TCRs come from a human donor with alopecia areata.

This clone was observed once. The V gene is TRBV18, the J gene TRBJ1-1, with unresolved D. This CDR3 comprises 13 residues. Looked up from germline, CDR1 is KGHSH and CDR2 is LQKENI. The V and J ends lost 2 bases and 6 bases respectively, with 10 bases between them. CDR3 nucleotide sequence: TGTGCCAGCTCACCATTCGGGCCCTCTGAAGCTTTCTTT. Protein: CASSPFGPSEAFF.

For the CDR3, the DNA is TGCGCCAGCAGCCAAGGCTTACCTACCTACAATGAGCAGTTCTTC. Translation gives CASSQGLPTYNEQFF. This chain links TRBV4-1 with TRBJ2-1; D is unresolved. Trimming removed 1 base from V and 2 bases from J, with 9 bases in between. The CDR3 spans 15 residues. Per germline, CDR1 MGHRA and CDR2 YSYEKL.

The chain joins TRBV2 to TRBJ2-2, with a weak D call TRBD2 (6 bases). CDR1 and CDR2 (germline): SNHLY, FYNNEI. CDR3 length equals 13 residues. Trimming took off 8 bases at V and 6 bases at J, with 13 bases between the two ends. This chain's CDR3 is CASSGLGPGELFF. The CDR3 DNA is TGTGCCAGCTCGGGACTTGGGCCCGGGGAGCTGTTTTTT.

V and J are TRBV5-6 and TRBJ2-6, with 9 bases matching TRBD1. Germline CDR1 SGHDT, CDR2 YYEEEE. There are 14 residues in the CDR3. Trimming took 3 bases from V and 10 from J; bases not matched to a gene: 5. DNA of the CDR3: TGTGCCAGCAGCTCAGGGACAGGGCTGAACGTCCTGACTTTC. Translating gives CASSSGTGLNVLTF.

This clone was detected once. The rearrangement joins TRBV9 to TRBJ1-4; D is undetermined. Trimming shortened V by 0 bases and J by 0 bases, and 6 bases separated the two germline ends. Germline V CDR1 and CDR2: SGDLS, YYNGEE. The CDR3 is 15 amino acids. The CDR3 DNA is TGTGCCAGCAGCGTAGGAGGCTCAACTAATGAAAAACTGTTTTTT. This codes for CASSVGGSTNEKLFF.

The rearrangement links TRBV5-6 to TRBJ2-1, with 7 bases lining up with TRBD2. The germline V gene encodes CDR1 SGHDT and CDR2 YYEEEE. The CDR3 runs 18 residues. V lost 0 bases to trimming and J lost 2 bases; unmatched junction nucleotides: 11. The CDR3 protein is CASSLAIGGSLPYNEQFF. CDR3 sequence (DNA): TGTGCCAGCAGCTTGGCAATCGGCGGGAGCTTGCCCTACAATGAGCAGTTCTTC. The variable domain in full, completed from reference TRBV5-6 and TRBJ2-1, reads DAGVTQSPTHLIKTRGQQVTLRCSPKSGHDTVSWYQQALGQGPQFIFQYYEEEERQRGNFPDRFSGHQFPNYSSELNVNALLLGDSALYLCASSLAIGGSLPYNEQFFGPGTRLTVL.

The gene calls are TRBV9 and TRBJ2-1; tentatively, D is TRBD1 (6 bases). The V end was cut by 3 bases, the J end by 10 bases, with 14 bases between. There are 13 residues in the CDR3. In germline, CDR1 is SGDLS, CDR2 YYNGEE. The CDR3, as DNA: TGTGCCAGCAGCGAACCTTCGGGGACAGAGCAGTTCTTC. Translating it yields CASSEPSGTEQFF.

The genes are TRBV5-1 and TRBJ1-1; D call uncertain. Per the germline V gene, CDR1 is SGHRS and CDR2 is YFSETQ. The CDR3 contains 14 residues. V gave up 6 bases and J gave up 5 bases, with 17 bases separating them. CDR3 bases: TGCGCCAGCACAGATGGGATCGATGGAACTGAAGCTTTCTTT. It is translated as CASTDGIDGTEAFF.

Only one count was recorded for this clone. This sequence joins TRBV29-1 and TRBJ2-5, with 8 bases fitting TRBD1. The germline V gene encodes CDR1 SQVTM and CDR2 ANQGSEA. The V and J ends lost 6 bases and 2 bases, in that order; junction bases with no gene match: 14. This CDR3 is 16 amino acids long. The CDR3 coding sequence is TGCAGCGTCGATAACACGGACAGGGTAGTACAAGAGACCCAGTACTTC. Translating gives CSVDNTDRVVQETQYF.

The V and J genes are TRBV11-2 and TRBJ2-5, with D perhaps TRBD2 (5 bases). With the DNA end fitting TRBJ2-7 better, the J assignment may be wrong. The CDR3 extends over 13 amino acids. Germline loops: CDR1 SGHAT, CDR2 FQNNGV. The CDR3 reads CASSLATSYEQYF. The CDR3 bases are TGTGCCAGCAGCTTAGCTACTAGCTACGAGCAGTACTTC.

The chain combines TRBV27 with TRBJ2-1; D is unclear. CDR1 MNHEY and CDR2 SMNVEV come from the germline V gene (reference sequence). This CDR3 region has 12 residues. Trimming took 0 bases from V and 7 from J, leaving 4 bases between them. CDR3 in amino acids: CASSLSSNEQFF. CDR3 DNA: TGTGCCAGCAGTTTATCAAGTAATGAGCAGTTCTTC.

The chain combines TRBV4-1 with TRBJ2-7, with 7 bases aligning to TRBD2. V dropped 4 bases and J dropped 2; count of bases not matched to a gene: 17. The CDR3 is made up of 18 amino acids. The germline V gene has CDR1 MGHRA and CDR2 YSYEKL. In DNA, the CDR3 is TGCGCCAGCAGCCGAGGAGGGACTACCTCACTCCGACCCTACGAGCAGTACTTC. Translated, it gives CASSRGGTTSLRPYEQYF.